A single sample gave rise to the 31 T cell receptor beta chains below, sequenced in a study of T cells in Graves' hyperthyroidism and ophthalmopathy. Regions amplified from RNA transcripts were the TCR beta CDR3 regions. When the TCR CDR3 underwent first-round RT-PCR, the HTBI primer set was used. TCRdb re-analysed the multiplex PCR reads in MiXCR, keeping a single row per CDR3 protein. Found here are 550,000 to 850,000 distinct CDR3 sequences, around 19% of them singletons; the top ten hold roughly a sixth. The specimen sequenced was blood. These receptors all stem from a woman in her 50s with Graves' hyperthyroidism that later progressed to Graves' ophthalmopathy.

This clonotype was recorded at least ten times. V usage is TRBV12-3 or TRBV12-4 and J usage is TRBJ1-5; D might be TRBD1 (6 bases). The CDR3 sequence is 13 residues long. Trimming shortened V by 6 bases and J by 7 bases, and 13 bases separated the two germline ends. This CDR3 is CASSPMGAQPQHF. CDR3 nucleotides: TGTGCCAGCAGCCCCATGGGGGCCCAGCCCCAGCATTTT.

The sample holds many counts of this clonotype. The CDR3 loop reads CASSRDVNTQYF. In DNA form, the CDR3 reads TGTGCCAGCAGCCGGGACGTGAATACGCAGTATTTT. The genes are TRBV5-5 and TRBJ2-3; D is possibly TRBD1 or TRBD2 (5 bases each). The CDR3 length is 12 residues. V was shortened by 4 bases and J by 7 bases, with 10 bases between the two germline ends. Germline V gives CDR1 SGHKS, CDR2 YYEKEE (reference sequence).

V gene TRBV19 combines with J gene TRBJ2-1, with D unclear. The V end lost 3 bases, the J end lost 5 bases, and 14 bases lay between the germline ends. Germline lookup yields CDR1 LNHDA and CDR2 SQIVND (reference sequence). The CDR3 totals 15 residues. The CDR3 region has the DNA TGTGCCAGTAGTATTAGACGAAAAAGGGACAATGAGCAGTTCTTC. Translation gives CASSIRRKRDNEQFF.

The chain is built from TRBV6-5 and TRBJ1-2; perhaps TRBD1 as D (5 bases). Germline assignment: CDR1 MNHEY and CDR2 SVGAGI. This CDR3 comprises 14 residues. V lost 2 bases and J 4 bases, leaving 11 bases between the germline ends. Here the CDR3 DNA reads TGTGCCAGCAGTTACGGGGCTCAGCTCTATGGCTACACCTTC. The encoded protein is CASSYGAQLYGYTF.

The V and J genes are TRBV20-1 and TRBJ1-2; TRBD1 might be the D (5 bases). Trimming pared 1 base from V and 0 bases from J, leaving 15 bases between. The length of the CDR3 is 16 residues. Germline V CDR1 and CDR2: DFQATT, SNEGSKA (reference sequence). As DNA, the CDR3 is TGCAGTGCTAGAGGGTGGGGGAACCTACCTAACTATGGCTACACCTTC. Its protein is CSARGWGNLPNYGYTF.

J is TRBJ1-1 and V is TRBV4-1; 7 bases are shared with TRBD1. This CDR3 comprises 13 residues. Germline CDR1 reads MGHRA; CDR2 reads YSYEKL. Losses at the gene ends were 9 bases for V and 6 bases for J; bases not matched to a gene: 10. For the CDR3, the DNA is TGCGCCAGTAAAACCGGGCAGGGGGCTGAAGCTTTCTTT. Translation: CASKTGQGAEAFF.

In its sample, this clonotype was seen a few times. The V call is TRBV19, the J call TRBJ2-3; TRBD2 agrees at 12 bases. Germline V gene data show CDR1 as LNHDA and CDR2 as SQIVND (reference sequence). The CDR3 extends over 16 amino acids. Trimming cost V 5 bases and J 3 bases; bases outside gene matches: 6. CDR3 loop: CASSPTGTSGTDTQYF. DNA for the CDR3: TGTGCCAGTAGTCCCACCGGGACTAGCGGGACAGATACGCAGTATTTT.

This chain links TRBV7-6 with TRBJ2-3; 8 positions match TRBD2. J gave up 6 bases and V 5 bases, and 10 bases lay outside the gene matches. The length of the CDR3 is 15 residues. Germline CDR1 SGHVS, CDR2 FNYEAQ. The CDR3 sequence: CASSQGTRRADTQYF. CDR3 in DNA: TGTGCCAGCAGCCAAGGGACTAGGCGGGCCGATACGCAGTATTTT.

The sample holds many counts of this clonotype. The genes are TRBV5-1 and TRBJ2-6; D is uncertain. V lost 0 bases and J lost 4, with 8 bases in between. This CDR3 is 15 amino acids long. The germline CDR1 and CDR2 sequences are SGHRS and YFSETQ. In nucleotides, the CDR3 is TGCGCCAGCAGCTTGGGGAGCTCGGGGGCCAACGTCCTGACTTTC. The encoded protein is CASSLGSSGANVLTF.

This chain connects TRBV12-3 or TRBV12-4 to TRBJ2-3; D perhaps matches TRBD2 (6 bases). There are 12 residues in the CDR3. Trimming shortened V by 11 bases and J by 4 bases, and 13 bases separated the two germline ends. This CDR3 reads CASGDSPDTQYF. Here the CDR3 DNA reads TGTGCCTCGGGGGACTCCCCAGATACGCAGTATTTT.

The V and J genes are TRBV14 and TRBJ1-3; possibly TRBD1 for D (5 bases). The CDR3 runs 15 residues. Per the germline V gene, CDR1 is SGHDN and CDR2 is FVKESK. Trimming stripped 2 bases from V and 0 bases from J, with 8 bases between. CDR3 DNA: TGTGCCAGCAGCCAATTCGACAGCTCTGGAAACACCATATATTTT. This translates into CASSQFDSSGNTIYF. Combining the CDR3 with reference TRBV14 and TRBJ1-3 gives the whole variable domain EAGVTQFPSHSVIEKGQTVTLRCDPISGHDNLYWYRRVMGKEIKFLLHFVKESKQDESGMPNNRFLAERTGGTYSTLKVQPAELEDSGVYFCASSQFDSSGNTIYFGEGSWLTVV.

This chain joins TRBV27 and TRBJ1-4; maybe TRBD1 (5 bases). The germline CDR1 and CDR2 sequences are MNHEY and SMNVEV (reference sequence). This CDR3 has 13 residues. Trimming removed 6 bases from V and 6 bases from J, with 11 bases in between. The CDR3: CASRDILYEKLFF. The CDR3 nucleotides read TGTGCCAGCAGGGACATCCTCTATGAAAAACTGTTTTTT.

This rearrangement joins TRBV6-1 to TRBJ2-7; 7 nucleotides line up with TRBD1. Germline loops: CDR1 MNHNS, CDR2 SASEGT. V was clipped by 3 bases and J by 0 bases; unmatched bases: 2. The CDR3 length is 14 residues. The CDR3 coding sequence is TGTGCCAGCAGTGAGGGGGACAGCTCCTACGAGCAGTACTTC. Amino acids: CASSEGDSSYEQYF.

V gene TRBV6-4 combines with J gene TRBJ2-1, with 9 bases matching TRBD1. Germline V gives CDR1 MRHNA, CDR2 SNTAGT. The CDR3 is 15 residues long. V lost 5 bases and J lost 8; bases outside the gene matches: 10. The CDR3 loop is CASSSSRDRVYEQFF. CDR3 bases: TGTGCCAGCAGTTCCTCTCGGGACAGGGTTTATGAGCAGTTCTTC.

This clonotype appeared a few times. The chain joins TRBV3-1 to TRBJ2-1, with 9 bases matching TRBD2. V was pared by 0 bases and J by 4 bases, with 7 bases of the junction left unmatched. CDR1 and CDR2 (germline): LGHDT, YNNKEL (reference sequence). This CDR3 has 17 residues. The CDR3 protein is CASSQEALAGTYNEQFF. CDR3 sequence (DNA): TGTGCCAGCAGCCAAGAGGCTCTAGCGGGAACATACAATGAGCAGTTCTTC.

This clonotype was recorded many times. The chain carries TRBV13 and TRBJ2-7, with 10 bases aligning to TRBD2. Germline V gene sequence: CDR1 PRHDT, CDR2 FYEKMQ (reference sequence). CDR3 length: 16 amino acids. With 4 bases clipped from V and 7 bases from J, the junction kept 13 bases outside the gene matches. The chain's CDR3 is CASSSPSGGTGEEQYF. In DNA form, the CDR3 reads TGTGCCAGCAGCTCCCCTAGCGGGGGAACCGGAGAGGAGCAGTACTTC.

A note on this clonotype: Compared with germline, one end of the junction differs, possibly owing to a read error. CDR3 loop: CPSSFQGAYEQYF. The DNA of the CDR3 is TGTCCCAGCAGCTTCCAGGGGGCCTACGAGCAGTACTTC. The rearrangement links TRBV7-9 to TRBJ2-7; 7 nucleotides align to TRBD1. The CDR3 runs to 13 residues. Germline CDR1 reads SEHNR; CDR2 reads FQNEAQ (reference sequence).

V and J are TRBV7-9 and TRBJ1-1; maybe TRBD1 (5 bases). Per germline, CDR1 SEHNR and CDR2 FQNEAQ (reference sequence). Trimming left V 4 bases short and J 2 bases short, with 17 bases between. CDR3 length equals 16 residues. The CDR3 spells CASSSHRTYSNTEAFF. CDR3 nucleotide sequence: TGTGCCAGCAGCTCCCACAGGACTTACTCTAACACTGAAGCTTTCTTT.

The gene calls are TRBV7-9 and TRBJ1-5, with D perhaps matching TRBD1 (6 bases). The ends were cut back, 5 bases at V and 3 bases at J, with 20 bases in the middle. The CDR3 sequence is 17 residues long. Germline loops: CDR1 SEHNR, CDR2 FQNEAQ (reference sequence). The CDR3 DNA follows: TGTGCCAGCAGCCGCATCCGTCCGGGGGGCTTCAATCAGCCCCAGCATTTT. Amino acids: CASSRIRPGGFNQPQHF.

This clonotype was recorded a few times. This chain joins TRBV29-1 and TRBJ2-7, with 7 nucleotides matching TRBD1. The ends lost 3 bases at V and 5 bases at J; junction bases unmatched: 7. The CDR3 sequence is 13 residues long. The germline V gene has CDR1 SQVTM and CDR2 ANQGSEA. The CDR3 here is CSVESTGEHEQYF. The CDR3, as DNA: TGCAGCGTTGAGTCAACAGGGGAGCACGAGCAGTACTTC.

This clonotype was seen many times. The V gene is TRBV2, the J gene TRBJ1-1; D not certain. Germline lookup yields CDR1 SNHLY and CDR2 FYNNEI. V gave up 6 bases and J gave up 7 bases, with 6 bases separating them. The CDR3 is made up of 10 amino acids. CDR3 amino acids: CASSASEAFF. The CDR3 DNA follows: TGTGCCAGCAGCGCAAGTGAAGCTTTCTTT.

The V gene is TRBV4-1, the J gene TRBJ2-2; 7 bases map to TRBD1. Per germline, CDR1 MGHRA and CDR2 YSYEKL. CDR3 length equals 16 residues. The V segment lost 4 bases and the J segment 6 bases; nucleotides outside the gene matches: 11. CDR3 in DNA: TGCGCCAGCAGCCCCCCACAGGGGTCTTTGTCCGGGGAGCTGTTTTTT. It translates to CASSPPQGSLSGELFF.

This clonotype was recorded many times. The chain links TRBV18 to TRBJ2-5; TRBD2 agrees at 9 bases. Per germline, CDR1 KGHSH and CDR2 LQKENI. V lost 5 bases and J lost 4; bases outside the gene matches: 5. This CDR3 region has 14 residues. This chain's CDR3 is CASSFGTSRETQYF. The CDR3 nucleotides are TGTGCCAGCTCATTCGGGACTAGCAGAGAGACCCAGTACTTC.

This clonotype was seen a handful of times. The rearrangement links TRBV6-1 to TRBJ1-5, with D tentatively TRBD1 (6 bases). The V gene's germline CDR1 is MNHNS and CDR2 SASEGT. This CDR3 has 13 amino acids. V gave up 7 bases and J gave up 3 bases, with 10 bases separating them. The CDR3: CASKRGNNQPQHF. CDR3 nucleotides: TGTGCCAGCAAGAGGGGGAACAATCAGCCCCAGCATTTT.

The CDR3 protein is CASGSPWQTHNYGYTF. The CDR3 bases are TGTGCCAGCGGCTCCCCTTGGCAGACTCATAACTATGGCTACACCTTC. The chain is built from TRBV6-2 or TRBV6-3 and TRBJ1-2; D remains unclear. Germline values: CDR1 MNHEY, CDR2 SVGEGT. V was pared by 8 bases and J by 1 base, with 20 bases between. The CDR3 runs to 16 residues.

This clonotype turned up a few times. Its ends do not fully match the called genes, so a read error is possible. The chain carries TRBV20-1 and TRBJ1-6, with 10 nucleotides matching TRBD1. This CDR3 contains 14 residues. In germline, CDR1 is DFQATT, CDR2 SNEGSKA (reference sequence). Here the CDR3 reads CNATQGQGFSPLHF. The CDR3 nucleotides read TGCAATGCTACCCAGGGACAGGGGTTTTCACCCCTCCACTTT.

This clonotype was detected only a few times. This rearrangement joins TRBV4-1 to TRBJ1-2; TRBD1 might be the D (5 bases). The germline V and J ends were trimmed by 4 bases and 2 bases, with 14 bases remaining between them. Germline CDR1 reads MGHRA; CDR2 reads YSYEKL. CDR3 length: 15 residues. The CDR3 sequence is CASSPIGAANYGYTF. The CDR3 coding sequence is TGCGCCAGCAGCCCAATAGGGGCAGCGAACTATGGCTACACCTTC.

This clonotype was seen only a few times. This chain uses TRBV20-1 with TRBJ1-1; TRBD1 matches 7 bases. This CDR3 has 14 residues. Trimming at V came to 3 bases and at J to 3 bases, leaving 7 bases not matched to a gene. CDR1 is DFQATT, CDR2 SNEGSKA, per germline (reference sequence). The CDR3 loop is CSASPTGAYTEAFF. The CDR3 DNA sequence: TGCAGTGCTAGCCCAACAGGGGCTTACACTGAAGCTTTCTTT.

This clonotype was seen only a few times. This chain links TRBV20-1 with TRBJ1-1; maybe TRBD1 (5 bases). Trimming pared 5 bases from V and 1 base from J, leaving 11 bases between. The CDR3 is made up of 13 amino acids. The V gene's germline CDR1 is DFQATT and CDR2 SNEGSKA (reference sequence). The CDR3: CSAPGLQNTEAFF. CDR3 sequence (DNA): TGCAGTGCTCCGGGACTACAGAACACTGAAGCTTTCTTT.

V usage is TRBV7-3 and J usage is TRBJ1-2; tentatively, D is TRBD1 (6 bases). Germline CDR1 SGHTA, CDR2 FQGTGA. Trimming took off 4 bases at V and 7 bases at J, with 10 bases between the two ends. This CDR3 has 12 amino acids. DNA for the CDR3: TGTGCCAGCAGCTCGGGGGGCTCTGGCTACACCTTC. Protein: CASSSGGSGYTF.

CDR3 sequence: CASSEVAGLAGTQYF. As DNA, the CDR3 is TGTGCCAGCAGTGAAGTCGCAGGGCTCGCTGGGACCCAGTACTTC. The gene calls are TRBV6-1 and TRBJ2-5, with a tentative D call TRBD1 (5 bases). The germline gives CDR1 MNHNS, CDR2 SASEGT. V lost 1 base and J lost 7, with 16 bases in between. The CDR3 has 15 residues.